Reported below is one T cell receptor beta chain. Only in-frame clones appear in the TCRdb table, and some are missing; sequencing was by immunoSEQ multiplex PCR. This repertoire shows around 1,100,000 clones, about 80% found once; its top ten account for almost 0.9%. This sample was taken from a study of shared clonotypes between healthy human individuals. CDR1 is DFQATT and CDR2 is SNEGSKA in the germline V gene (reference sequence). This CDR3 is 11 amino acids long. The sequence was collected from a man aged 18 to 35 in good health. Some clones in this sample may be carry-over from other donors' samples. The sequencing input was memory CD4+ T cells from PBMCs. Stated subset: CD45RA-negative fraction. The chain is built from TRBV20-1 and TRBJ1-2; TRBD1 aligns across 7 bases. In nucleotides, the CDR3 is TGCAGCACAGACAGGGCCGGCGGCTACACCTTC. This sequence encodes CSTDRAGGYTF.